This TCR beta chain was obtained from a study of CD8+CD57+ T cells in acquired aplastic anemia. All sequencing subjects had displayed CD8+CD57+ cell expansion on flow cytometry. It was genomic DNA that served as the template for profiling TCR beta VDJ and CDR3. TCRdb called the reads again in MiXCR, with one record for every CDR3 protein. The data contain 450,000 to 550,000 distinct CDR3 sequences, approximately 32% of them singletons. This clonotype was observed a few times. Losses at the gene ends were 1 base for V and 3 bases for J; bases not matched to a gene: 7. Germline V gives CDR1 SGHAT, CDR2 FQDESV (reference sequence). The CDR3 contains 16 residues.

The sample consisted of sorted CD4+, CD8+, or CD8+CD57+ T cells (not recorded which) from PBMCs. This clonotype was obtained from a human donor with aplastic anemia. V is TRBV11-1 and J is TRBJ2-3, with 7 bases matching TRBD2. This CDR3 reads CASSLGSGALTDTQYF. CDR3 DNA sequence: TGTGCCAGCAGCTTAGGGAGCGGGGCCTTAACAGATACGCAGTATTTT.